This T cell receptor beta chain was sequenced for a study of blood T cell repertoires in COVID-19. V was pared by 3 bases and J by 7 bases, with 18 bases between. The germline CDR1 and CDR2 sequences are SNHLY and FYNNEI. This CDR3 comprises 15 residues. Study processing details: Estimated nucleated cell counts came from reference gene primer amplification. Method: immunoSEQ multiplex PCR; TCRdb's copy keeps in-frame clones and lacks some. D and trimming come from the DNA, and the V and J calls and clone size come from that table. The table has under 110,000 clones, 60% to 80% seen once. The receptor was derived from a human donor with acute or convalescent COVID-19. The donor label of this sample is uncertain. The sequenced sample consisted of peripheral blood. The J gene is TRBJ2-5, the V gene TRBV2; D is possibly TRBD1 (7 bases). The CDR3: CASSDDSEGAGTQYF. CDR3 nucleotide sequence: TGTGCCAGCAGTGACGACTCGGAGGGGGCAGGGACCCAGTACTTC.